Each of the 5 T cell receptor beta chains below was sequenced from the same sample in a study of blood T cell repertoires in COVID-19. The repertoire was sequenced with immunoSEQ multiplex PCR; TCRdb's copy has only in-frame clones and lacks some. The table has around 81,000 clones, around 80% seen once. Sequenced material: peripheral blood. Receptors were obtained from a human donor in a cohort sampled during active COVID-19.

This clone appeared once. CDR3 nucleotide sequence: TGTGCCTCTTCCGGGACTAGCAAGGTCATGAGCTCCTACAATGAGCAGTTCTTC. This encodes CASSGTSKVMSSYNEQFF. The chain links TRBV10-3 to TRBJ2-1; 9 bases fit TRBD2. The ends lost 11 bases at V and 0 bases at J; junction bases unmatched: 17. Germline CDR1 is ENHRY and CDR2 is SYGVKD. This CDR3 contains 18 residues.

The CDR3 DNA sequence: TGTGCCTGGAGTGCCGAGGAAGATCAGCCCCAGCATTTT. Its protein product is CAWSAEEDQPQHF. The chain couples TRBV30 to TRBJ1-5, with no clear D. This CDR3 is 13 amino acids long. Trimming cost V 1 base and J 5 bases, with 9 bases left between them. Germline CDR1 is GTSNPN and CDR2 is SVGIG (reference sequence).

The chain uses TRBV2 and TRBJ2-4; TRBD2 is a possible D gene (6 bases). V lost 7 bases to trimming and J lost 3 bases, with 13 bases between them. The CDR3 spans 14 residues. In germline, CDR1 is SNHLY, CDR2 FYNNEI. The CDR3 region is CASKGGRNKNIQYF. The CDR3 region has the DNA TGTGCCAGCAAAGGAGGGCGGAACAAAAACATTCAGTACTTC.

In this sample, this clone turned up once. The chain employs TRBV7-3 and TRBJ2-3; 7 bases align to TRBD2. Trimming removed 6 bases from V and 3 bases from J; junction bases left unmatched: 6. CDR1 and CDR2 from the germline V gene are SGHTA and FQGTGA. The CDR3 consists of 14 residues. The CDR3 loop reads CASSASGATDTQYF. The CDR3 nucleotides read TGTGCCAGCAGTGCCAGCGGGGCTACAGATACGCAGTATTTT.

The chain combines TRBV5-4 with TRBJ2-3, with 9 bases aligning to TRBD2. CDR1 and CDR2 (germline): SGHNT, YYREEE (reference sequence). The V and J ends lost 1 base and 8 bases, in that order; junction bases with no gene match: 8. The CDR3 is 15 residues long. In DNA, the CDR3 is TGTGCCAGCAGCTTGAGGGGCGGGGGGGGCAGTACGCAGTATTTT. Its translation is CASSLRGGGGSTQYF.